This T cell receptor beta chain was recovered during a study of identical twins. Study conclusions and caveats: The study drew conclusions from cross-sectional statistical analysis, not from following the same donors. Excess twin sharing in beta out-of-frame sequences was weaker.

This clonotype was counted a few times. Its target is not known. One entry per CDR3 protein results from TCRdb running MiXCR on the 5' RACE reads. The data contain 450,000 or so distinct CDR3 sequences, more than 20% of them singletons. The CDR3 is 14 amino acids. Deletions cut 0 bases from V and 8 bases from J, with 12 bases between. CDR1 and CDR2 (germline): SGHRS, YFSETQ. The sample was also reused in another study, on T cells expressing NK-cell markers. From that second work: The leading position in the CD3+CD56-NKG2C+ fraction of several donors also went to these clonotypes.

The V and J genes are TRBV5-1 and TRBJ2-1; D ambiguous. Sequencing was carried out using CD4+ T cells sorted from blood. The origin of this receptor is a woman between 18 and 30 years old in good health. DNA for the CDR3: TGCGCCAGCAGCTTGGAAGGTGGTTTCGATGAGCAGTTCTTC. This encodes CASSLEGGFDEQFF.